Only a few counts were recorded for the clone carrying this T cell receptor (beta chain). This sample was included in a study of beta chain features in type 1 diabetes. Post-sort purity exceeded 95% for all sorted populations. Every isolated RNA sample was fully reverse transcribed, so sequencing captured expressed TCRB transcripts. Sequencing of stem cell-like memory T cell samples yielded roughly 1 million reads on average. Here immunoSEQ multiplex PCR was the method, and the copy in TCRdb shows in-frame clones only, minus some. The profile shows over 65,000 clones, approximately 32% of them singletons. The sequence was collected from a woman aged 18-29 years in good health. The sequenced material came from stem cell memory CD4+ T cells from blood.

The CDR3: CASRGARSGLREQYF. In nucleotides, the CDR3 is TGTGCCAGCAGGGGGGCTAGGTCCGGTCTGCGGGAGCAGTACTTC. The chain recombines TRBV28 with TRBJ2-7, with D perhaps TRBD1 (6 bases). The CDR3 sequence is 15 residues long. Germline CDR1 reads MDHEN; CDR2 reads SYDVKM. Trimming removed 6 bases at V and 7 bases at J, with 22 bases between.